This T cell receptor beta chain emerged from a study of breast tumors, draining lymph nodes, adjacent tissues. The CDR3 runs 14 residues. Trimming pared 8 bases from V and 0 bases from J, leaving 14 bases between. With regard to this clonotype: Its antigen is not identified.

TCRdb re-called the multiplex PCR reads with MiXCR, one entry per CDR3 protein. This table holds around 300,000 distinct CDR3 sequences, 30% found once. Axillary draining lymph nodes of breast cancer patients supplied the node samples. Study-level results: That most tumor T cells come from lymph nodes remained unproven.

This clonotype was obtained from a female donor with breast cancer. Some clones in this sample may be carry-over from other donors' samples. Material: axillary lymph node tissue. The chain is built from TRBV12-3 or TRBV12-4 and TRBJ2-7; a weak D match, TRBD2 (6 bases). The CDR3 region is CASSAGGDSYEQYF. CDR3 nucleotides: TGTGCCAGCTCCGCCGGGGGAGACTCCTACGAGCAGTACTTC.